This T cell receptor beta chain was identified in a study of T cells in women clearing cervical HPV infection. Study context: Blood came at first lesion visit for cases, post-clearance for controls.

Sequencing used immunoSEQ multiplex PCR; TCRdb keeps in-frame clones, though not all of them. Here the sample table reports 25,000 to 35,000 clones. General study points: Cases carried less TRBV6-7 than controls: about 0.1% versus 0.15%.

On this clone itself: Its antigen is still unknown. The read gets to within 3 residues of the CDR3 end, and the germline J gene fills in the rest. Other nucleotide sequences from this sample produce the same CDR3.

The CDR3 length is 15 residues. Germline V CDR1 and CDR2: KGHSH, LQKENI. The ends lost 3 bases at V and 8 bases at J; junction bases unmatched: 8. The sequence derives from a woman aged 18 to 75 with a cervical HPV16 infection that either progressed to CIN3+ or cleared (not recorded which). V is TRBV18 and J is TRBJ2-1; the match to TRBD2 covers 9 bases. Sequenced sample: blood buffy coat. The sequenced part of the CDR3 DNA is TGTGCCAGCTCACCCCTAGCGGGGAGGAACTATGAG. Its protein is CASSPLAGRNYE. The whole CDR3 region reads CASSPLAGRNYEQFF.